This TCR beta chain originates from a study of CD8+ T cells in alopecia areata. Across the study: After 6 to 18 months of tofacitinib, follow-up continued 6 months off drug. Study results and limitations: Although TCR sharing was seen in mice, sharing across patients was less clear, possibly for HLA-related reasons. Scalp samples also contribute reads from the resident alphabeta T cells found in normal skin.

The CDR3 sequence is 16 residues long. The germline gives CDR1 GTSNPN, CDR2 SVGIG (reference sequence). The junction had 15 bases not matched to a gene; V was cut back by 4 bases and J by 4 bases. Worth noting for this clone: Its matching antigen is unknown.

It was cDNA, reverse transcribed from extracted RNA, that served as the sequencing template. Method: immunoSEQ multiplex PCR; TCRdb's copy keeps in-frame clones and lacks some. The top ten hold more than 0.95% of the sample, which has about 250,000 clones, roughly two thirds seen once. The sequence was collected from a human donor with alopecia areata. V is TRBV30 and J is TRBJ1-2, with 7 positions matching TRBD1. Sequenced material: CD4+ T cells sorted from blood, taken at week 0. As DNA, the CDR3 is TGTGCCTGGACCACGCCCGGGACAGTTAGGGGCTATGGCTACACCTTC. Its translation: CAWTTPGTVRGYGYTF.